Following are 26 T cell receptor beta chains from one sample sequenced in a study of blood T cell repertoires in COVID-19. Profiling relied on immunoSEQ multiplex PCR, and the TCRdb table lists in-frame clones only, not all of them. The sample holds around 200,000 clones, around four fifths seen once. Specimen: peripheral blood. The receptors originated from a woman in her 70s with COVID-19, enrolled during active disease.

This chain links TRBV6-4 with TRBJ1-1; 8 bases align to TRBD1. In germline, CDR1 is MRHNA, CDR2 SNTAGT. The CDR3 is made up of 14 amino acids. J gave up 1 base and V 6 bases, and 4 bases lay outside the gene matches. DNA of the CDR3: TGTGCCAGCAGGGGACAGGCCTCGAACACTGAAGCTTTCTTT. This translates into CASRGQASNTEAFF.

Written as DNA, the CDR3 is TGTGCCAGCACGTACAGGGGAGGTTCACCCCTCCACTTT. This translates into CASTYRGGSPLHF. V gene TRBV3-1 (or the pseudogene TRBV3-2) combines with J gene TRBJ1-6, with 7 nucleotides matching TRBD1. The germline V gene encodes CDR1 LGHDT and CDR2 YNNKEL (reference sequence). Trimming at V came to 7 bases and at J to 9 bases, leaving 6 bases not matched to a gene. The CDR3 length is 13 residues.

CDR3 nucleotides: TGCGCCAGCAGTCAGACAGGGATCTTCAATGAGCAGTTCTTC. Amino acid sequence: CASSQTGIFNEQFF. The chain recombines TRBV10-2 with TRBJ2-1; TRBD1 agrees at 7 bases. The CDR3 contains 14 residues. Germline lookup yields CDR1 WSHSY and CDR2 SAAADI. After removal of 5 bases from V and 6 bases from J, the junction contained 7 bases not matched to a gene.

The chain recombines TRBV27 with TRBJ1-2, with TRBD1 matching 10 bases. Germline V gene sequence: CDR1 MNHEY, CDR2 SMNVEV (reference sequence). CDR3 length: 14 residues. The J segment lost 7 bases and the V segment lost 4 bases, leaving 6 bases of the junction unmatched. The CDR3 sequence: CASSSYDRGLGYTF. CDR3 DNA sequence: TGTGCCAGCAGTTCCTATGACAGGGGGCTTGGCTACACCTTC.

The chain links TRBV7-8 to TRBJ2-5; no firm D call. The germline V and J ends were trimmed by 2 bases and 2 bases, with 15 bases remaining between them. Germline CDR1 reads SGHVS; CDR2 reads FQNEAQ. CDR3 length equals 16 residues. CDR3 DNA: TGTGCCAGCAGCTTACCCCTGGTCCGACTGCAAGAGACCCAGTACTTC. Its translation is CASSLPLVRLQETQYF.

This sequence joins TRBV21-1 and TRBJ1-1. TRBV21-1 constitutes a pseudogene. The CDR3 covers 18 residues. This chain's CDR3 is CASSKARQHRQTNTEAFF. The CDR3 bases are TGTGCCAGCAGCAAAGCGAGGCAGCATCGGCAGACGAACACTGAAGCTTTCTTT.

The chain couples TRBV6-5 to TRBJ1-2, with a weak D call TRBD1 (6 bases). V gave up 6 bases and J gave up 5 bases, with 13 bases separating them. The CDR3 spans 13 residues. The germline CDR1 and CDR2 sequences are MNHEY and SVGAGI. The CDR3 sequence is CASRKNRDYGYTF. The CDR3 nucleotides read TGTGCCAGCAGGAAAAACAGGGATTATGGCTACACCTTC.

This clone was seen more than once but under ten times. V and J are TRBV30 and TRBJ2-1; 8 bases fit TRBD2. The germline V gene has CDR1 GTSNPN and CDR2 SVGIG (reference sequence). The V gene end was trimmed by 3 bases and the J gene end by 1 base; junction bases not matched to a gene: 8. The CDR3 is 16 amino acids. The CDR3 DNA reads TGTGCCTGGAGAGCACCCGGGACTAGATCCTACAATGAGCAGTTCTTC. Amino acids: CAWRAPGTRSYNEQFF.

This chain uses TRBV6-6 with TRBJ2-7, with 11 bases fitting TRBD2. Germline V gene sequence: CDR1 MNHNY, CDR2 SVGAGI (reference sequence). The CDR3 is made up of 17 amino acids. J lost 3 bases, V lost 5 bases, and 12 bases had no gene match. The CDR3 is CASSRSGTSGEFYEQYF. The CDR3 nucleotides read TGTGCCAGCAGTCGATCCGGGACTAGCGGAGAGTTCTACGAGCAGTACTTC.

The rearrangement joins TRBV6-5 to TRBJ1-2; TRBD1 might be the D (5 bases). The CDR3 length is 13 residues. CDR1 and CDR2 from the germline V gene are MNHEY and SVGAGI. Trimming stripped 5 bases from V and 8 bases from J, with 15 bases between. CDR3 sequence (DNA): TGTGCCAGCAGTCGGGGGACTCCGGGAGGCTACACCTTC. Its translation: CASSRGTPGGYTF.

The gene calls are TRBV5-6 and TRBJ1-1; D gene uncertain. V dropped 0 bases and J dropped 8 bases, with 11 bases sitting between them. Germline V gene data show CDR1 as SGHDT and CDR2 as YYEEEE. This CDR3 region has 13 residues. The CDR3, as DNA: TGTGCCAGCAGCTTGGCTGTGACAAGAGAAGCTTTCTTT. Its translation is CASSLAVTREAFF.

This chain links TRBV7-2 with TRBJ2-7; D ambiguous. The CDR3 has 11 amino acids. The V gene lost 8 bases and the J gene lost 1 base, with 6 bases spanning the gap. Germline V gives CDR1 SGHTA, CDR2 FQGNSA. Written as DNA, the CDR3 is TGTGCCAGCGGCCCTTCCTACGAGCAGTACTTC. Amino acids: CASGPSYEQYF.

The chain has TRBV7-2 and TRBJ2-2; D ambiguous. This CDR3 contains 12 residues. The ends were cut back, 6 bases at V and 8 bases at J, with 10 bases in the middle. Germline V CDR1 and CDR2: SGHTA, FQGNSA. CDR3 residues: CASRPNVGELFF. As DNA, the CDR3 is TGTGCCAGCAGGCCTAACGTAGGGGAGCTGTTTTTT.

This clone was observed a handful of times. The V and J genes are TRBV19 and TRBJ1-2; a possible D gene is TRBD1 (6 bases). Trimming removed 7 bases at V and 4 bases at J, with 19 bases between. The CDR3 runs 15 residues. CDR1 is LNHDA, CDR2 SQIVND, per germline (reference sequence). In nucleotides, the CDR3 is TGTGCCAGTAAACTCACCGGGACACTTTTCTATGGCTACACCTTC. This codes for CASKLTGTLFYGYTF.

This clone was detected only once. The chain couples TRBV3-1 (or the pseudogene TRBV3-2) to TRBJ1-1, with TRBD1 identical over 8 bases. This CDR3 has 14 amino acids. Germline trimming cut 4 bases from V and 3 bases from J; bases unmatched to any gene: 4. Germline V gives CDR1 LGHDT, CDR2 YNNKEL (reference sequence). CDR3 in amino acids: CASSPGQGDTEAFF. Here the CDR3 DNA reads TGTGCCAGCAGCCCCGGACAGGGCGACACTGAAGCTTTCTTT.

The J gene is TRBJ2-7, the V gene TRBV27, with 11 nucleotides matching TRBD2. Germline V gives CDR1 MNHEY, CDR2 SMNVEV (reference sequence). With V trimmed by 2 bases and J by 5 bases, 5 bases remained unmatched. The CDR3 is 15 amino acids. The CDR3 is CASSLLTSGRNEQYF. In DNA form, the CDR3 reads TGTGCCAGCAGTTTACTAACTAGCGGGAGAAACGAGCAGTACTTC.

V gene TRBV14 combines with J gene TRBJ1-1; 7 bases align to TRBD1. Germline assignment: CDR1 SGHDN and CDR2 FVKESK. V was clipped by 1 base and J by 12 bases; unmatched bases: 5. The CDR3 is 12 residues long. CDR3 sequence: CASSQGGRGSFF. The CDR3 DNA reads TGTGCCAGCAGCCAAGGAGGCAGGGGGTCTTTCTTT.

This chain uses TRBV29-1 with TRBJ2-2; TRBD2 agrees at 7 bases. From germline, CDR1 is SQVTM and CDR2 ANQGSEA. CDR3 length: 14 residues. The V and J ends lost 3 bases and 5 bases, in that order; junction bases with no gene match: 6. The CDR3 is CSVEGEGWTGELFF. The CDR3 DNA is TGCAGCGTTGAGGGGGAGGGATGGACCGGGGAGCTGTTTTTT.

The chain uses TRBV5-1 and TRBJ2-3; perhaps TRBD1 as D (5 bases). The CDR3 contains 14 residues. The V gene lost 3 bases and the J gene lost 5 bases, with 13 bases spanning the gap. The germline CDR1 and CDR2 sequences are SGHRS and YFSETQ. The CDR3 region has the DNA TGCGCCAGCAGCTCCCTACTCACAGGAGATACGCAGTATTTT. Translating it yields CASSSLLTGDTQYF. The full variable domain, rest sourced from reference TRBV5-1 and TRBJ2-3, is KAGVTQTPRYLIKTRGQQVTLSCSPISGHRSVSWYQQTPGQGLQFLFEYFSETQRNKGNFPGRFSGRQFSNSRSEMNVSTLELGDSALYLCASSSLLTGDTQYFGPGTRLTVL.

This clone was seen only once. The chain recombines TRBV27 with TRBJ1-4; weak D call: TRBD1 (5 bases). The germline V and J ends were trimmed by 3 bases and 10 bases, with 27 bases remaining between them. From germline, CDR1 is MNHEY and CDR2 SMNVEV (reference sequence). The CDR3 has 18 residues. The CDR3 loop reads CASSFLTDYGISTGKLFF. The CDR3 DNA reads TGTGCCAGCAGTTTCTTAACGGATTACGGCATAAGCACAGGAAAACTGTTTTTT.

This clone was picked up a small number of times. V is TRBV4-1 and J is TRBJ1-6, with D maybe TRBD1 (5 bases). This CDR3 has 15 residues. V shed 1 base and J shed 10 bases, with 14 bases lying between them. Germline CDR1 and CDR2: MGHRA and YSYEKL. This chain's CDR3 is CASSQAHQGGSPLHF. CDR3 nucleotide sequence: TGCGCCAGCAGCCAAGCACACCAGGGAGGGTCACCCCTCCACTTT.

The rearrangement joins TRBV6-5 to TRBJ1-2; the D is unclear. This CDR3 contains 13 residues. V was clipped by 6 bases and J by 1 base, with 9 bases between them. CDR1 MNHEY and CDR2 SVGAGI come from the germline V gene. CDR3 DNA: TGTGCCAGCAGGAACACGATTAACTATGGCTACACCTTC. This translates into CASRNTINYGYTF.

This chain connects TRBV27 to TRBJ2-5; possibly TRBD2 for D (6 bases). The germline V gene has CDR1 MNHEY and CDR2 SMNVEV (reference sequence). This CDR3 is built from 14 residues. V was shortened by 2 bases and J by 4 bases, with 11 bases between the two germline ends. The DNA for the CDR3 is TGTGCCAGCAGTTTACGGGTGGGGGGAGAGACCCAGTACTTC. Translation: CASSLRVGGETQYF.

This clone has more than one count but fewer than ten. The rearrangement links TRBV2 to TRBJ1-5; TRBD1 might be the D (5 bases). CDR1 and CDR2 (germline): SNHLY, FYNNEI. The CDR3 has 13 amino acids. The V end lost 6 bases, the J end lost 5 bases, and 11 bases lay between the germline ends. The CDR3 DNA sequence: TGTGCCAGCAGGCTCCAGGGCGATCAGCCCCAGCATTTT. It is translated as CASRLQGDQPQHF.

The J gene is TRBJ2-2, the V gene TRBV14; 7 positions agree with TRBD2. The germline CDR1 and CDR2 sequences are SGHDN and FVKESK. Trimming at V came to 1 base and at J to 7 bases, leaving 6 bases not matched to a gene. The CDR3 is 15 amino acids. CDR3 loop: CASSQARGSVGELFF. The CDR3 nucleotides are TGTGCCAGCAGCCAAGCTCGCGGGAGTGTCGGGGAGCTGTTTTTT.

The chain is built from TRBV6-4 and TRBJ2-1, with D unresolved. CDR3 length equals 14 residues. V was cut by 4 bases and J by 4 bases, with 11 bases left in between. The germline gives CDR1 MRHNA, CDR2 SNTAGT. The chain's CDR3 is CASSAGLLYNEQFF. As DNA, the CDR3 is TGTGCCAGCAGTGCAGGCTTGTTATACAATGAGCAGTTCTTC.